This TCR beta chain appears in the sequencing data of a study of shared clonotypes between healthy human individuals. On the study more broadly: Used for every donor were three CD4 naive, three CD4 memory, two CD8 naive and one CD8 memory plate.

Points from the study as a whole: For naive CD4 cells, roughly 5.5% of clonotypes were shared across four donors.

An assay was performed, and its level was deep. Some clones are missing from TCRdb's copy, which holds only in-frame ones; the method was immunoSEQ multiplex PCR. The sample includes hundreds of thousands of clones, less than 85% of them seen just once. Concerning this clone: What it binds is not known. The sample has other DNA sequences that encode this CDR3 too.

The CDR3 runs to 11 residues. The V end was cut by 1 base, the J end by 8 bases, with 5 bases between. The germline CDR1 and CDR2 sequences are SEHNR and FQNEAQ (reference sequence). The rearrangement links TRBV7-9 to TRBJ1-1; D call uncertain. The clonotype comes from a woman in her twenties or thirties in good health. Sequenced input: memory CD4+ T cells sorted from blood. Subset in this sample: CD45RA-negative fraction. CDR3 nucleotide sequence: TGTGCCAGCAGCTTAGGACAAGAAGCTTTCTTT. Translation: CASSLGQEAFF.